What follows are 27 T cell receptor beta chains derived from one specimen sequenced in a study of cytomegalovirus exposure and HLA in healthy donors. The primer mix had 60 Vbeta and 13 Jbeta primers. Generated by immunoSEQ multiplex PCR, the TCRdb table keeps only in-frame clones and is missing some. The sample has fewer than 350,000 clones, 70% to 90% seen once. The sample consisted of PBMCs. These receptors originate from a woman under 30 in good health and CMV-seronegative.

To note about this clone: The junction and the germline gene differ at one end; a read error may be behind it. At the DNA level, this CDR3 is encoded by other sequences in the same sample as well. This chain links TRBV2 with TRBJ1-6, with TRBD1 matching over 8 bases. Germline V lookup: CDR1 SNHLY, CDR2 FYNNEI. This CDR3 is built from 15 residues. As DNA, the CDR3 is TGTGCCAGCAGTGTTCAGGGGGCGCTTAATTCCCCCCTCCACTTT. Translation gives CASSVQGALNSPLHF.

This sequence joins TRBV9 and TRBJ2-5; 8 nucleotides agree with TRBD2. Per the germline V gene, CDR1 is SGDLS and CDR2 is YYNGEE. The CDR3 has 15 amino acids. V was clipped by 3 bases and J by 4 bases; unmatched bases: 8. Here the CDR3 DNA reads TGTGCCAGCAGCGATTCGGGGGGGGGCGGAGAGACCCAGTACTTC. Translated: CASSDSGGGGETQYF.

The V call is TRBV15, the J call TRBJ1-4, with 7 bases matching TRBD1. The germline gives CDR1 LNHNV, CDR2 YYDKDF (reference sequence). The CDR3 is 15 amino acids. The trim removed 3 bases at V and 5 bases at J, leaving 6 bases unmatched. The CDR3 DNA reads as TGTGCCACCAGCAGGAGGGACAGTCCCAATGAAAAACTGTTTTTT. Protein: CATSRRDSPNEKLFF.

The V gene is TRBV5-1, the J gene TRBJ2-2; D not resolved. This CDR3 region has 14 residues. The germline CDR1 and CDR2 sequences are SGHRS and YFSETQ. Trimming shortened V by 4 bases and J by 7 bases, and 14 bases separated the two germline ends. CDR3 coding DNA: TGCGCCAGCAGCCCATCCTCCCTAAACGGGGAGCTGTTTTTT. Translating gives CASSPSSLNGELFF.

Here the CDR3 reads CASSISLNQPQHF. CDR3 bases: TGTGCCAGTAGTATCTCTCTTAATCAGCCCCAGCATTTT. V gene TRBV19 combines with J gene TRBJ1-5; unclear D gene. The germline gives CDR1 LNHDA, CDR2 SQIVND (reference sequence). The CDR3 is made up of 13 amino acids. V was pared by 3 bases and J by 4 bases, with 7 bases between.

This clone was seen a few times. The gene calls are TRBV21-1 and TRBJ1-1; the table calls TRBD1, which could not be checked here. TRBV21-1 counts as a pseudogene. The length of the CDR3 is 18 residues. CDR3 protein: CASSIGLDRGGGDTEAFF. The CDR3 nucleotides are TGTGCCAGCAGCATCGGATTAGACAGGGGAGGGGGAGACACTGAAGCTTTCTTT.

The chain has TRBV18 and TRBJ2-5; D is possibly TRBD1 (5 bases). The DNA end is more similar to TRBJ2-7, so the J call may be wrong. This CDR3 is built from 12 residues. Germline loops: CDR1 KGHSH, CDR2 LQKENI. CDR3 bases: TGTGCCAGCTCTTTGGACACCTACGAGCAGTACTTC. This gives the protein CASSLDTYEQYF.

This chain uses TRBV6-5 with TRBJ1-4, with a tentative D call TRBD1 (6 bases). Per the germline V gene, CDR1 is MNHEY and CDR2 is SVGAGI. Between the trimmed V and J ends, which lost 2 bases and 8 bases, there was a span of 15 bases. The CDR3 totals 15 residues. The CDR3 DNA is TGTGCCAGCAGTTACCGAGGGGGTGCCTACGAAAAACTGTTTTTT. Translated: CASSYRGGAYEKLFF.

The rearrangement links TRBV10-3 to TRBJ1-1; unclear D gene. Germline loops: CDR1 ENHRY, CDR2 SYGVKD. V shed 10 bases and J shed 3 bases, with 15 bases lying between them. There are 13 residues in the CDR3. Here the CDR3 DNA reads TGTGCCACCCGGGGAGTAATGGACACTGAAGCTTTCTTT. It codes for CATRGVMDTEAFF.

This chain uses TRBV6-5 with TRBJ1-2; TRBD1 matches at 8 bases. The CDR3 is 14 amino acids. Germline CDR1 and CDR2: MNHEY and SVGAGI. V dropped 5 bases and J dropped 4; count of bases not matched to a gene: 6. Here the CDR3 DNA reads TGTGCCAGCAGTGCTAACAGGGGGGCCTATGGCTACACCTTC. Translation: CASSANRGAYGYTF.

The chain links TRBV27 to TRBJ1-1, with D possibly TRBD1 on 6 matching bases. Germline lookup yields CDR1 MNHEY and CDR2 SMNVEV (reference sequence). The CDR3 has 14 amino acids. Trimming removed 5 bases from V and 1 base from J, with 11 bases in between. In nucleotides, the CDR3 is TGTGCCAGCAGTCCTTGGACAGCGAACACTGAAGCTTTCTTT. Residues: CASSPWTANTEAFF.

V and J are TRBV2 and TRBJ1-5, with unresolved D. Germline CDR1 SNHLY, CDR2 FYNNEI. V was shortened by 5 bases and J by 5 bases, with 13 bases between the two germline ends. The CDR3 is made up of 14 amino acids. The CDR3 here is CASSSSNRDQPQHF. CDR3 sequence (DNA): TGTGCCAGCAGTTCAAGTAATCGGGATCAGCCCCAGCATTTT.

The count of this clone is one. This chain connects TRBV11-2 to TRBJ1-2; 8 nucleotides align to TRBD1. Germline CDR1 is SGHAT and CDR2 is FQNNGV. Germline trimming cut 5 bases from V and 6 bases from J; bases unmatched to any gene: 14. The length of the CDR3 is 16 residues. The CDR3 here is CASSAQTGTGSNGYTF. The CDR3 DNA follows: TGTGCCAGCAGCGCCCAAACCGGGACAGGATCAAATGGCTACACCTTC.

This clone was picked up one time. This chain uses TRBV19 with TRBJ1-4, with 8 bases matching TRBD1. Germline CDR1 reads LNHDA; CDR2 reads SQIVND (reference sequence). The trim removed 1 base at V and 2 bases at J, leaving 9 bases unmatched. The CDR3 is 18 amino acids. The DNA of the CDR3 is TGTGCCAGTAGTATAGGGAATGGGCAGGGGGCCACTAATGAAAAACTGTTTTTT. It specifies CASSIGNGQGATNEKLFF.

In this sample, this clone turned up once. The chain combines TRBV7-6 with TRBJ2-3; the D is unclear. The V end was cut by 1 base, the J end by 3 bases, with 5 bases between. CDR1 and CDR2 from the germline V gene are SGHVS and FNYEAQ. CDR3 size: 13 residues. The CDR3 spells CASSLERTDTQYF. The CDR3 region has the DNA TGTGCCAGCAGCTTAGAGCGAACAGATACGCAGTATTTT.

V gene TRBV13 combines with J gene TRBJ2-3; TRBD2 agrees at 12 bases. The V and J ends lost 5 bases and 4 bases, in that order; junction bases with no gene match: 10. CDR3 length: 17 amino acids. Germline CDR1 and CDR2: PRHDT and FYEKMQ (reference sequence). CDR3 coding DNA: TGTGCCAGCAGCCCGCGCGCTAGCGGGGGGGCCGCAGATACGCAGTATTTT. This codes for CASSPRASGGAADTQYF.

As regards this clone: Other nucleotide sequences from this sample produce the same CDR3. CDR3 sequence reads: CASSYGGGTEAFF. CDR3 sequence (DNA): TGTGCCAGCAGTTACGGGGGAGGCACTGAAGCTTTCTTT. This chain uses TRBV6-5 with TRBJ1-1, with a weak D call TRBD1 (5 bases). Germline V lookup: CDR1 MNHEY, CDR2 SVGAGI. This CDR3 is built from 13 residues. V dropped 2 bases and J dropped 4 bases, with 8 bases sitting between them.

The chain carries TRBV5-1 and TRBJ2-2; 13 nucleotides align to TRBD2. The CDR3 covers 19 residues. The trim removed 0 bases at V and 6 bases at J, leaving 11 bases unmatched. Looked up from germline, CDR1 is SGHRS and CDR2 is YFSETQ. CDR3 protein: CASSLAPPGLAGEAGELFF. The CDR3 DNA reads TGCGCCAGCAGCTTGGCGCCCCCCGGACTAGCGGGGGAAGCCGGGGAGCTGTTTTTT.

The chain is built from TRBV29-1 and TRBJ1-2; tentative D call: TRBD1 (5 bases). There are 14 residues in the CDR3. Germline V gene sequence: CDR1 SQVTM, CDR2 ANQGSEA. The V end was cut by 7 bases, the J end by 0 bases, with 15 bases between. The CDR3, as DNA: TGCAGCGCAGATACAGGTCCCTCTAACTATGGCTACACCTTC. The encoded protein is CSADTGPSNYGYTF.

The chain uses TRBV9 and TRBJ1-6, with D unresolved. The CDR3 is 15 amino acids. Germline values: CDR1 SGDLS, CDR2 YYNGEE. The V gene lost 3 bases and the J gene lost 1 base, with 8 bases spanning the gap. CDR3 residues: CASSGGGSYNSPLHF. CDR3 DNA: TGTGCCAGCAGCGGAGGAGGGTCCTATAATTCACCCCTCCACTTT.

To note about this clone: The same CDR3 arises from other DNA sequences in this sample as well. The V call is TRBV6-6, the J call TRBJ2-3; 8 positions match TRBD2. The germline gives CDR1 MNHNY, CDR2 SVGAGI (reference sequence). V was clipped by 4 bases and J by 2 bases; unmatched bases: 5. The CDR3 is made up of 15 amino acids. The CDR3 spells CASSLAGYYTDTQYF. CDR3 DNA: TGTGCCAGCAGTTTAGCGGGGTACTACACAGATACGCAGTATTTT.

This chain links TRBV18 with TRBJ2-5; D is unresolved. Germline values: CDR1 KGHSH, CDR2 LQKENI. V shed 3 bases and J shed 1 base, with 9 bases lying between them. CDR3 size: 14 residues. CDR3 DNA: TGTGCCAGCTCACCCCGTGCAGTCCAAGAGACCCAGTACTTC. This translates into CASSPRAVQETQYF.

The CDR3 DNA reads as TGTGCCAGCAGTGCTGTTTTAGCGGGGGGGTCAGAGACCCAGTACTTC. Encoded protein: CASSAVLAGGSETQYF. The rearrangement links TRBV6-1 to TRBJ2-5; 11 bases match TRBD2. The V and J ends lost 4 bases and 4 bases, in that order; junction bases with no gene match: 8. CDR3 size: 16 residues. CDR1 and CDR2 from the germline V gene are MNHNS and SASEGT.

This chain connects TRBV7-3 to TRBJ2-1, with D perhaps matching TRBD1 (6 bases). The V end lost 5 bases, the J end lost 1 base, and 12 bases lay between the germline ends. Looked up from germline, CDR1 is SGHTA and CDR2 is FQGTGA. There are 15 residues in the CDR3. DNA of the CDR3: TGTGCCAGCAGCCAAACAGGGACATCCTACAATGAGCAGTTCTTC. Amino acids: CASSQTGTSYNEQFF.

This clone was found a few times. The gene calls are TRBV25-1 and TRBJ1-1; D unresolved. The V end lost 1 base, the J end lost 3 bases, and 12 bases lay between the germline ends. This CDR3 comprises 15 residues. Germline V gives CDR1 MGHDK, CDR2 SYGVNS. The CDR3 DNA reads as TGTGCCAGCAGTGAATTAGGAGGGTATGACACTGAAGCTTTCTTT. Protein: CASSELGGYDTEAFF.

This clone was detected only once. The CDR3 nucleotides are TGTGCCAGCAGCCGCAGGATTGACAATGAGCAGTTCTTC. It is translated as CASSRRIDNEQFF. This rearrangement joins TRBV7-3 to TRBJ2-1, with D unclear. This CDR3 comprises 13 residues. CDR1 is SGHTA and CDR2 is FQGTGA in the germline V gene. The germline V and J ends were trimmed by 5 bases and 5 bases, with 10 bases remaining between them.

The chain is built from TRBV5-1 and TRBJ2-7; 8 positions match TRBD2. V shed 1 base, J shed 4 bases, and the junction held 4 bases outside the gene matches. CDR1 and CDR2 from the germline V gene are SGHRS and YFSETQ. CDR3 length equals 14 residues. In nucleotides, the CDR3 is TGCGCCAGCAGCTTGTCCGGGGGGGCTTACGAGCAGTACTTC. Its protein is CASSLSGGAYEQYF.